In this sample, the clone carrying this T cell receptor (beta chain) turned up once. Its antigen is undetermined. V shed 5 bases, J shed 2 bases, and the junction held 9 bases outside the gene matches. Germline CDR1 and CDR2: LNHDA and SQIVND (reference sequence). The CDR3 is 17 amino acids. Time point indicated: after neoadjuvant nivolumab, at surgical resection. This entry comes from a study of neoadjuvant anti-PD-1 for oral cavity cancer. Turning to the study itself: Non-progressing patients received a fourth nivolumab dose near day 43, then surgery on days 50-56. Study results and limitations: Higher pretreatment blood Treg/Th17 ratios correlated with higher pretreatment blood and lower post-treatment tumor TCRbeta clonality.

Produced via immunoSEQ multiplex PCR; TCRdb's table is partial and in-frame only. The table records about 10,000 clones, roughly 67% of them present only once. Specimen: tumor tissue, collected after nivolumab (anti-PD-1) treatment. The V and J genes are TRBV19 and TRBJ2-2; 9 bases fit TRBD2. This receptor was identified in a person aged 40 to 85 with oral cavity squamous cell carcinoma. The CDR3 DNA reads as TGTGCCAGTAGTTGGGATAGCGGGAGACCTAACACCGGGGAGCTGTTTTTT. The encoded protein is CASSWDSGRPNTGELFF.